Included here is one T cell receptor (beta chain) sequence, with context. Its target is not known. This CDR3 region has 14 residues. Between the trimmed V and J ends, which lost 6 bases and 1 base, there was a span of 11 bases. Presence of unique molecular identifiers characterized the TCR beta cDNA libraries. TCRdb re-analysed the PCR reads in MiXCR, keeping a single row per CDR3 protein. The table has about 430,000 distinct CDR3 sequences, 35% to 45% seen once. The sample belongs to a study of post-analysis software for immune sequencing data. Study background: The courses of disease that were included comprised relapsing-remitting, secondary progressive and progressive-relapsing multiple sclerosis. Whole-study findings and limits: Co-batched samples clustered tightly together by F measure. With TRBV5-6, TRBV5-1 and TRBV20-1 included, about five TRBV segments were more frequent in patients than in controls.

The sequenced sample was blood. This clonotype was obtained from a girl aged 2 to 9 with multiple sclerosis. The gene calls are TRBV12-3 or TRBV12-4 and TRBJ2-3; D perhaps matches TRBD2 (5 bases). CDR3 in amino acids: CASRTERGTDTQYF. CDR3 in DNA: TGTGCCAGCAGGACGGAGAGGGGCACAGATACGCAGTATTTT.